The entry below describes one TCR beta chain. The data originate from a study of blood T cell repertoires in COVID-19. Study background: The United States, Italy and Spain provided the acute and convalescent COVID-19 samples. Sample material is recorded as cDNA or gDNA derived from T cells, B-cell-depleted T cells, or PBMCs.

This CDR3 has 15 amino acids. Trimming removed 7 bases at V and 0 bases at J, with 16 bases between. Germline CDR1 MNHEY, CDR2 SVGAGI. Original handling: Reference gene primers were amplified, and this amplification served to estimate nucleated cell counts. Measured with immunoSEQ multiplex PCR; TCRdb has only the in-frame clones, and not every one. V and J calls and clone size come straight from that table; D and trimming were deduced from the DNA. This sample has about 120,000 clones, with 70% to 80% found just once. This clonotype was sampled from a human donor in a cohort sampled during active COVID-19. Sequencing was performed on peripheral blood. The chain carries TRBV6-5 and TRBJ2-7; D may be TRBD1 (6 bases). CDR3 amino acids: CASKPAGTPSYEQYF. The DNA of the CDR3 is TGTGCCAGCAAACCTGCCGGGACACCCTCCTACGAGCAGTACTTC.